Shown below are 8 T cell receptor beta chains from a single sample sequenced in a study of CXCR3-negative and CXCR3-positive naive CD8 T cells. With UMI labels, 5' RACE was used to prepare the TRB cDNA libraries. TCRdb re-called the 5' RACE reads; every CDR3 protein appears as one record, without DNA. Its table records 100,000 to 150,000 distinct CDR3 sequences. Sequencing was carried out using naive CXCR3- CD8+ T cells from blood. Subset denoted: CD45RO-CCR7+CD27+CD95- naive CD8+ T cells lacking CXCR3 (TNR3-). The receptors here all came from a human donor in good health. Some clones in this sample may be carry-over from other donors' samples.

V gene TRBV5-1 combines with J gene TRBJ2-2; with no DNA, the TCRdb D assignment of TRBD1 cannot be verified. Germline loops: CDR1 SGHRS, CDR2 YFSETQ. The CDR3 runs to 16 residues. CDR3 sequence reads: CASSLEPGGPTGELFF.

The chain is built from TRBV4-1 and TRBJ2-7. The CDR3 covers 14 residues. Germline V gene data show CDR1 as MGHRA and CDR2 as YSYEKL. The CDR3 region is CASKTLRGSYEQYF.

The gene calls are TRBV29-1 and TRBJ2-6. This CDR3 has 12 amino acids. Germline V gives CDR1 SQVTM, CDR2 ANQGSEA. CDR3: CSVGDGANVLTF.

The chain's CDR3 is CASSLSTGGAYEQYF. The chain combines TRBV7-9 with TRBJ2-7; TCRdb names TRBD1, which stays unverified in the absence of DNA. The CDR3 totals 15 residues. The V gene's germline CDR1 is SEHNR and CDR2 FQNEAQ (reference sequence).

The chain links TRBV15 to TRBJ1-6. Germline CDR1 reads LNHNV; CDR2 reads YYDKDF (reference sequence). The CDR3 totals 14 residues. The CDR3 loop is CATSSLRLGSPLHF.

This chain links TRBV28 with TRBJ2-7; TCRdb's D call of TRBD1 is untestable without DNA. This CDR3 is 14 amino acids long. From germline, CDR1 is MDHEN and CDR2 SYDVKM. CDR3 sequence: CASSYTGTVYEQYF. The whole variable domain, filled in from reference TRBV28 and TRBJ2-7, reads DVKVTQSSRYLVKRTGEKVFLECVQDMDHENMFWYRQDPGLGLRLIYFSYDVKMKEKGDIPEGYSVSREKKERFSLILESASTNQTSMYLCASSYTGTVYEQYFGPGTRLTVT.

The chain uses TRBV5-4 and TRBJ2-1; TCRdb designates TRBD1, a call that cannot be tested without DNA. The germline V gene encodes CDR1 SGHNT and CDR2 YYREEE (reference sequence). The CDR3 extends over 13 amino acids. CDR3 residues: CAAWGPPYNEQFF.

The chain carries TRBV3-1 and TRBJ1-5. The CDR3 runs to 15 residues. Germline CDR1 and CDR2: LGHDT and YNNKEL (reference sequence). The CDR3 is CASSQDPGSNQPQHF. Together with reference TRBV3-1 and TRBJ1-5, the CDR3 gives the full variable domain: DTAVSQTPKYLVTQMGNDKSIKCEQNLGHDTMYWYKQDSKKFLKIMFSYNNKELIINETVPNRFSPKSPDKAHLNLHINSLELGDSAVYFCASSQDPGSNQPQHFGDGTRLSIL.